The entry below gives a single TCR beta chain sequence along with its context. This entry comes from a study of blood T cell repertoires in COVID-19. Study information: Acute and convalescent COVID-19 specimens originated in the United States, Italy and Spain. PBMCs, B-cell-depleted T cells, or T cells were the source of the cDNA or gDNA that made up the material.

As handled by the study authors: Amplifying reference gene primers gave estimates of nucleated cell counts. The method was immunoSEQ multiplex PCR; TCRdb's version includes in-frame clones alone and lacks a portion of them. That table furnishes V, J and clone size, whereas the DNA furnished D and trimming. The sample contains 250,000 to 300,000 clones, more than 70% of which appear only once. The sequencing input was peripheral blood. This clonotype originated in a woman younger than 45 who had recovered from COVID-19.

This CDR3 reads CASSLSSGTGELFF. As DNA, the CDR3 is TGTGCCAGCAGCCTCTCTAGCGGGACCGGGGAGCTGTTTTTT. The rearrangement uses TRBV7-3 and TRBJ2-2, with 8 nucleotides matching TRBD2. Germline V gene lookup returns CDR1 SGHTA and CDR2 FQGTGA. The CDR3 totals 14 residues. The V segment lost 5 bases and the J segment 5 bases; nucleotides outside the gene matches: 4.